This T cell receptor beta chain was profiled in a study of radiotherapy plus CTLA-4 blockade in lung cancer. Broader study findings: In blood, early T cell clone dynamics reportedly predicted response best, together with interferon-beta.

A remark on this clone: Its target is unknown.

CDR3 length equals 15 residues. The ends lost 4 bases at V and 0 bases at J; junction bases unmatched: 5. The germline V gene has CDR1 MDHEN and CDR2 SYDVKM. Profiled with immunoSEQ multiplex PCR; TCRdb holds only in-frame clones, not every one. The table shows around 110,000 clones, with around 90% occurring only once. The input for sequencing was peripheral blood, taken from a patient treated with radiotherapy plus ipilimumab. The TCR was taken from a human donor with non-small cell lung cancer that progressed on radiotherapy plus ipilimumab. This chain uses TRBV28 with TRBJ1-1; 7 bases line up with TRBD1. The CDR3: CASSSGGTVNTEAFF. In DNA, the CDR3 is TGTGCCAGCAGTTCCGGGGGGACAGTGAACACTGAAGCTTTCTTT.